The next 26 T cell receptor beta chains were all read from a single sample in a study of CD8 T cell repertoires and HIV-1 epitope variants (TCRdb year 2020). Library prep was done by the immunoSEQ multiplex PCR assay. TCRdb retrieved this table from immuneACCESS and kept in-frame rearrangements only. Not all clones are present; in checked studies, unresolved V genes account for under half, and no reason is known for the remainder. Here the sample has fewer than 6,000 clones; over 60% occur a single time. The top ten constitute more than 35% of the sample. Their target antigens are unknown. The sample was cultured CD8+ T cells derived from PBMCs. Source of these receptors: a male donor with HIV.

This chain joins TRBV9 and TRBJ1-3, with D perhaps matching TRBD1 (6 bases). Germline CDR1 SGDLS, CDR2 YYNGEE. The V gene lost 2 bases and the J gene lost 0 bases, with 12 bases spanning the gap. There are 16 residues in the CDR3. The DNA of the CDR3 is TGTGCCAGCAGCGTTGGGGACACCTTCTCTGGAAACACCATATATTTT. It encodes CASSVGDTFSGNTIYF.

By share, this clone ranks as large (0.1 to 1%). The rearrangement joins TRBV4-3 to TRBJ1-2, with D uncertain. V lost 0 bases to trimming and J lost 3 bases, with 14 bases between them. CDR1 LGHNA and CDR2 YSLEER come from the germline V gene. CDR3 length: 16 residues. The CDR3 is CASSQDPVELDYGYTF. DNA for the CDR3: TGCGCCAGCAGCCAAGATCCCGTCGAACTCGACTATGGCTACACCTTC.

This rearrangement joins TRBV23-1 to TRBJ1-2; no clear D. TRBV23-1 is recorded as an ORF, its role being uncertain. V was clipped by 6 bases and J by 3 bases, with 20 bases between them. The CDR3 runs to 16 residues. Written as DNA, the CDR3 is TGCGCCAGCAGCCAAGATCCCGTCGAACTCGACTATGGCTACACCTTC. As protein: CASSQDPVELDYGYTF.

This clone was recorded a few times. This chain links TRBV6-4 with TRBJ2-3, with TRBD2 identical over 13 bases. With V trimmed by 2 bases and J by 4 bases, 3 bases remained unmatched. This CDR3 has 16 amino acids. Germline V gene data show CDR1 as MRHNA and CDR2 as SNTAGT. CDR3 protein: CASSDATSGGSDTQYF. The CDR3 coding sequence is TGTGCCAGCAGTGACGCGACTAGCGGGGGGTCAGATACGCAGTATTTT.

The gene calls are TRBV7-9 and TRBJ2-5; D perhaps matches TRBD2 (5 bases). The CDR3 runs to 14 residues. Looked up from germline, CDR1 is SEHNR and CDR2 is FQNEAQ (reference sequence). V lost 2 bases to trimming and J lost 1 base, with 8 bases between them. The CDR3 DNA reads TGTGCCAGCAGCTTAAGGGAGACCCAAGAGACCCAGTACTTC. Translating it yields CASSLRETQETQYF.

The chain joins TRBV7-3 to TRBJ1-1; unclear D gene. The germline V gene has CDR1 SGHTA and CDR2 FQGTGA. The CDR3 totals 13 residues. With 1 base removed from V and 5 bases from J, the gap between germline ends came to 8 bases. The CDR3 region has the DNA TGTGCCAGCAGCTTAAAAGGTGGGACTGAAGCTTTCTTT. This codes for CASSLKGGTEAFF.

This clone turned up a few times. The chain uses TRBV2 and TRBJ2-2; D call uncertain. The CDR3 totals 13 residues. Germline lookup yields CDR1 SNHLY and CDR2 FYNNEI. V was trimmed by 6 bases and J by 3 bases, leaving 8 bases between them. CDR3 residues: CASRQDDTGELFF. Here the CDR3 DNA reads TGTGCCAGCAGGCAGGACGACACCGGGGAGCTGTTTTTT.

The rearrangement uses TRBV7-9 and TRBJ2-3; D unresolved. Trimming stripped 5 bases from V and 2 bases from J, with 8 bases between. CDR1 and CDR2 (germline): SEHNR, FQNEAQ (reference sequence). The CDR3 spans 13 residues. The CDR3 bases are TGTGCCAGCAGCCAGTTGGTCACAGATACGCAGTATTTT. It translates to CASSQLVTDTQYF.

The chain carries TRBV10-3 and TRBJ2-3; 8 bases align to TRBD2. The trim removed 5 bases at V and 1 base at J, leaving 11 bases unmatched. The CDR3 has 17 amino acids. Looked up from germline, CDR1 is ENHRY and CDR2 is SYGVKD. The CDR3 here is CAISSGSAADRTDTQYF. CDR3 coding DNA: TGTGCCATCAGTAGCGGGAGTGCGGCTGATCGCACAGATACGCAGTATTTT.

This clone was seen a handful of times. This rearrangement joins TRBV5-4 to TRBJ1-1; D gene ambiguous. From germline, CDR1 is SGHNT and CDR2 YYREEE (reference sequence). The CDR3 totals 13 residues. Trimming shortened V by 0 bases and J by 3 bases, and 6 bases separated the two germline ends. The CDR3 sequence: CASSLASYTEAFF. The CDR3 region has the DNA TGTGCCAGCAGCTTGGCGTCTTACACTGAAGCTTTCTTT.

The chain carries TRBV6-4 and TRBJ2-1; D may be TRBD2 (5 bases). CDR1 and CDR2 (germline): MRHNA, SNTAGT. CDR3 length equals 16 residues. V gave up 5 bases and J gave up 0 bases, with 14 bases separating them. The CDR3 is CASSSARAGSYNEQFF. The CDR3, as DNA: TGTGCCAGCAGTAGCGCCCGGGCGGGCTCCTACAATGAGCAGTTCTTC.

As DNA, the CDR3 is TGTGCCAGCAGCAAGCAGGGGGCAGCCCCGTATGAGCAGTTCTTC. It yields the protein CASSKQGAAPYEQFF. The J gene is TRBJ2-1, the V gene TRBV5-6; TRBD1 aligns across 8 bases. CDR3 length: 15 residues. V was pared by 4 bases and J by 8 bases, with 11 bases of the junction left unmatched. Germline V gene data show CDR1 as SGHDT and CDR2 as YYEEEE.

The count of this clone is one. The V and J genes are TRBV28 and TRBJ2-7; D uncertain. The germline V gene encodes CDR1 MDHEN and CDR2 SYDVKM. The CDR3 extends over 14 amino acids. The V end was cut by 4 bases, the J end by 5 bases, with 15 bases between. The CDR3 DNA reads as TGTGCCAGCAGTTCAGACCTTAGAGTACACGAGCAGTACTTC. This sequence encodes CASSSDLRVHEQYF.

The chain uses TRBV2 and TRBJ1-5; D remains ambiguous. Germline CDR1 is SNHLY and CDR2 is FYNNEI. The V end was cut by 4 bases, the J end by 7 bases, with 11 bases between. The CDR3 sequence is 13 residues long. As DNA, the CDR3 is TGTGCCAGCAGTGGGGGAATCTCACAGCCCCAGCATTTT. Encoded protein: CASSGGISQPQHF.

The V and J genes are TRBV27 and TRBJ1-2; no clear D gene. The length of the CDR3 is 14 residues. The germline V gene has CDR1 MNHEY and CDR2 SMNVEV (reference sequence). V dropped 3 bases and J dropped 0 bases, with 8 bases sitting between them. CDR3 amino acids: CASSFGSANYGYTF. Written as DNA, the CDR3 is TGTGCCAGCAGTTTTGGGAGCGCTAACTATGGCTACACCTTC.

The rearrangement uses TRBV27 and TRBJ2-3; 7 nucleotides align to TRBD2. Germline CDR1 MNHEY, CDR2 SMNVEV (reference sequence). With V trimmed by 2 bases and J by 4 bases, 6 bases remained unmatched. This CDR3 has 15 residues. The CDR3 protein is CASSLRGVGADTQYF. In DNA form, the CDR3 reads TGTGCCAGCAGTTTACGGGGGGTCGGGGCAGATACGCAGTATTTT.

Turning to this clone: The junction differs from germline at one of its ends, possibly a read error. The V and J genes are TRBV20-1 and TRBJ1-2, with 7 positions matching TRBD1. Germline loops: CDR1 DFQATT, CDR2 SNEGSKA (reference sequence). The CDR3 is 11 amino acids. Here the CDR3 reads CSASRRGGPSF. In DNA form, the CDR3 reads TGCAGTGCTAGTAGAAGAGGGGGCCCTAGCTTC.

J is TRBJ1-5 and V is TRBV28, with D uncertain. This CDR3 has 15 amino acids. Trimming pared 3 bases from V and 0 bases from J, leaving 9 bases between. Germline assignment: CDR1 MDHEN and CDR2 SYDVKM. The CDR3 spells CASSLEGLSNQPQHF. The CDR3 nucleotides are TGTGCCAGCAGTTTGGAGGGCCTTAGCAATCAGCCCCAGCATTTT.

The chain couples TRBV18 to TRBJ2-7; 7 positions match TRBD1. This CDR3 has 13 amino acids. Trimming at V came to 4 bases and at J to 5 bases, leaving 5 bases not matched to a gene. CDR1 is KGHSH and CDR2 is LQKENI in the germline V gene. The CDR3 coding sequence is TGTGCCAGCTCACAAGGGACAGACAACGAGCAGTACTTC. Protein: CASSQGTDNEQYF.

The chain joins TRBV7-3 to TRBJ2-2; the D is unclear. This CDR3 has 13 residues. Germline CDR1 is SGHTA and CDR2 is FQGTGA. V lost 6 bases, J lost 1 base, and 6 bases lay in between. This chain's CDR3 is CASRSRNTGELFF. The CDR3 nucleotides read TGTGCCAGCAGGAGCAGGAACACCGGGGAGCTGTTTTTT.

V gene TRBV4-1 combines with J gene TRBJ2-1; D remains unclear. Germline CDR1 reads MGHRA; CDR2 reads YSYEKL. The CDR3 runs to 18 residues. Trimming removed 0 bases from V and 4 bases from J, with 19 bases in between. CDR3: CASSQDFPTERIYNEQFF. CDR3 nucleotides: TGCGCCAGCAGCCAAGACTTTCCGACCGAAAGAATTTACAATGAGCAGTTCTTC.

This clone has just a few counts. This chain joins TRBV5-5 and TRBJ2-1; TRBD2 matches 10 bases. The germline V gene encodes CDR1 SGHKS and CDR2 YYEKEE (reference sequence). The CDR3 length is 16 residues. The V segment lost 4 bases and the J segment 2 bases; nucleotides outside the gene matches: 6. The CDR3 is CASSVAGGPPYNEQFF. CDR3 nucleotide sequence: TGTGCCAGCAGCGTAGCGGGAGGCCCCCCCTACAATGAGCAGTTCTTC.

The chain links TRBV5-1 to TRBJ2-5; 7 bases fit TRBD1. J was trimmed by 2 bases and V by 4 bases; bases with no gene match: 8. This CDR3 has 15 amino acids. Germline V gene data show CDR1 as SGHRS and CDR2 as YFSETQ. CDR3 DNA: TGCGCCAGCAGCCCCGTTTCGGGACAGCAAGAGACCCAGTACTTC. Translating it yields CASSPVSGQQETQYF.

The CDR3 DNA follows: TGTGCCAGCAGCTTATCTGATACGCAGTATTTT. Its protein is CASSLSDTQYF. This chain uses TRBV11-1 with TRBJ2-3; D unresolved. The CDR3 covers 11 residues. V lost 2 bases, J lost 6 bases, and 3 bases lay in between. Germline CDR1 and CDR2: SGHAT and FQDESV (reference sequence).

V and J are TRBV11-2 and TRBJ2-7; perhaps D is TRBD1 or TRBD2 (5 bases each). This CDR3 has 13 residues. Germline V gene sequence: CDR1 SGHAT, CDR2 FQNNGV. Trimming removed 3 bases at V and 3 bases at J, with 9 bases between. Written as DNA, the CDR3 is TGTGCCAGCAGCTTTGGGGGAGACTACGAGCAGTACTTC. Its translation is CASSFGGDYEQYF.

This chain links TRBV19 with TRBJ1-1, with D maybe TRBD1 (5 bases). Germline V gene lookup returns CDR1 LNHDA and CDR2 SQIVND (reference sequence). The ends were cut back, 3 bases at V and 4 bases at J, with 9 bases in the middle. The CDR3 length is 13 residues. The CDR3 is CASSMGDFTEAFF. CDR3 DNA sequence: TGTGCCAGTAGTATGGGGGACTTCACTGAAGCTTTCTTT. The full variable domain, rest sourced from reference TRBV19 and TRBJ1-1, is DGGITQSPKYLFRKEGQNVTLSCEQNLNHDAMYWYRQDPGQGLRLIYYSQIVNDFQKGDIAEGYSVSREKKESFPLTVTSAQKNPTAFYLCASSMGDFTEAFFGQGTRLTVV.